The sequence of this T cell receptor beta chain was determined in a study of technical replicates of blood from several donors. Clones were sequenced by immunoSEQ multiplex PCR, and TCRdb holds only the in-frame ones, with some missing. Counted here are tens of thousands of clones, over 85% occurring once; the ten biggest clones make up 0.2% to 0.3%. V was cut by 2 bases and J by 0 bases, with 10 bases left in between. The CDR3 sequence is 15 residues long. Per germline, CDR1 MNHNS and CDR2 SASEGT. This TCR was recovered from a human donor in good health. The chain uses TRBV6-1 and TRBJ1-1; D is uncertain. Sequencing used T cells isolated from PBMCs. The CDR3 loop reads CASSETWSLNTEAFF. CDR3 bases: TGTGCCAGCAGTGAAACTTGGAGCCTGAACACTGAAGCTTTCTTT.